Below, one T cell receptor beta chain is given with its context. Original analysis: Reference gene primers were amplified, and this amplification served to estimate nucleated cell counts. Using immunoSEQ multiplex PCR, the repertoire was profiled, and TCRdb retains in-frame clones only, with some absent. The DNA gave D and trimming, while V, J and clone size come from that table. The sample lists nearly 95,000 clones, approximately 87% occurring once. These data originate in a study of blood T cell repertoires in COVID-19. In the study overall: Researchers got acute and convalescent COVID-19 samples from the United States, Italy and Spain. PBMCs, B-cell-depleted T cells, or T cells provided the cDNA or gDNA that made up the material.

The CDR3 consists of 17 residues. With 4 bases clipped from V and 2 bases from J, the junction kept 9 bases outside the gene matches. Germline lookup yields CDR1 LGHNA and CDR2 YSLEER. The sample taken for sequencing was peripheral blood. The chain recombines TRBV4-3 with TRBJ1-2; 11 positions agree with TRBD1. This receptor was obtained from a human donor with active COVID-19. The donor label of this sample is uncertain. The CDR3 DNA reads as TGCGCCAGCAGCCGAACCGGACAGGGGGCGGGGAACTATGGCTACACCTTC. Protein product: CASSRTGQGAGNYGYTF.